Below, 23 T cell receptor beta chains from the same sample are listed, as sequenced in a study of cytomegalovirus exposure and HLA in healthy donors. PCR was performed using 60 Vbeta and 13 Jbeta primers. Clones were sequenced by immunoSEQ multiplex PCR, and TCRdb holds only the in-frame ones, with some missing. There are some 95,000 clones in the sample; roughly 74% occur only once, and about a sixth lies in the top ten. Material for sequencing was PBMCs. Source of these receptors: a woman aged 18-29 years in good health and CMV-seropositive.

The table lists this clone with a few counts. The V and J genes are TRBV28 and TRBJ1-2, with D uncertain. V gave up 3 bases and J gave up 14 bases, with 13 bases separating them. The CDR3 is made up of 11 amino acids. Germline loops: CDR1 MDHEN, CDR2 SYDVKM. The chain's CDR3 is CASSFPAAVTF. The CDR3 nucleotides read TGTGCCAGCAGTTTCCCCGCAGCGGTTACCTTC.

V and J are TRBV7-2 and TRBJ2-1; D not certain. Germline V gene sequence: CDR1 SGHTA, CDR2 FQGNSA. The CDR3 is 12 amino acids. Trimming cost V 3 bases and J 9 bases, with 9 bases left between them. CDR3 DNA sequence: TGTGCCAGCAGCTTCGTCAGAGGTGAGCAGTTCTTC. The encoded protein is CASSFVRGEQFF.

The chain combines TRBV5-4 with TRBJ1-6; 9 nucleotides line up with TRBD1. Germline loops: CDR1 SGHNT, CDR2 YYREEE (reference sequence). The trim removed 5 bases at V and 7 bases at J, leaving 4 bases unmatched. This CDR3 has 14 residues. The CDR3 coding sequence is TGTGCCAGCAGTGGGACAGGGTGGAATTCACCCCTCCACTTT. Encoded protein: CASSGTGWNSPLHF.

CDR3 coding DNA: TGTGCCAGCAGCTTAGCTCTCCTAACCTACGAGCAGTACTTC. Translating it yields CASSLALLTYEQYF. The chain carries TRBV11-2 and TRBJ2-7; D is uncertain. The CDR3 is 14 amino acids. V shed 1 base and J shed 2 bases, with 9 bases lying between them. Germline V gene data show CDR1 as SGHAT and CDR2 as FQNNGV.

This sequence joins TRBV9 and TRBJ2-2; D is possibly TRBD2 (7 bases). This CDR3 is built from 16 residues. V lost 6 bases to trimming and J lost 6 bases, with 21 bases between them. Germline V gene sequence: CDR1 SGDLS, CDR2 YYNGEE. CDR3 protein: CASTQGGGQPAGELFF. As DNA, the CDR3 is TGTGCCAGCACTCAAGGGGGGGGCCAGCCAGCCGGGGAGCTGTTTTTT. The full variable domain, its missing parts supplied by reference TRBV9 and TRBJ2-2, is DSGVTQTPKHLITATGQRVTLRCSPRSGDLSVYWYQQSLDQGLQFLIQYYNGEERAKGNILERFSAQQFPDLHSELNLSSLELGDSALYFCASTQGGGQPAGELFFGEGSRLTVL.

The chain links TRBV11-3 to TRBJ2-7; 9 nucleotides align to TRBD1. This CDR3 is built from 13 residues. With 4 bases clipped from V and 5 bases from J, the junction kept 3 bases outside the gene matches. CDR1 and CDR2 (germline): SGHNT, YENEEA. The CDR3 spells CASSSGTGNEQYF. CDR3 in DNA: TGTGCCAGCAGCTCCGGGACAGGGAACGAGCAGTACTTC.

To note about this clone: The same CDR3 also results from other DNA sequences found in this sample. CDR3 DNA sequence: TGTGCCAGCAGTGAGTCTTGGGGGGTCCAAGAGACCCAGTACTTC. Its protein is CASSESWGVQETQYF. V is TRBV25-1 and J is TRBJ2-5, with D possibly TRBD2 on 6 matching bases. Germline V gives CDR1 MGHDK, CDR2 SYGVNS. The germline V and J ends were trimmed by 3 bases and 1 base, with 12 bases remaining between them. The CDR3 runs 15 residues.

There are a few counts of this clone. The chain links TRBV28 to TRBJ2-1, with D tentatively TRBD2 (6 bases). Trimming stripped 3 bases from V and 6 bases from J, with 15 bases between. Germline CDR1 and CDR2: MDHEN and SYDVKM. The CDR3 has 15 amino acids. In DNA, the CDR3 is TGTGCCAGCAGTTTTTACAGCCAGGGACTCAATGAGCAGTTCTTC. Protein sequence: CASSFYSQGLNEQFF.

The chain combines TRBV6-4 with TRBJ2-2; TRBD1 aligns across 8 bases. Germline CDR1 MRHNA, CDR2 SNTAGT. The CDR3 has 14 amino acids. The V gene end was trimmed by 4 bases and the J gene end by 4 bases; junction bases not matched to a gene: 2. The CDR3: CASSAGQGTGELFF. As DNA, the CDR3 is TGTGCCAGCAGTGCCGGACAGGGCACCGGGGAGCTGTTTTTT.

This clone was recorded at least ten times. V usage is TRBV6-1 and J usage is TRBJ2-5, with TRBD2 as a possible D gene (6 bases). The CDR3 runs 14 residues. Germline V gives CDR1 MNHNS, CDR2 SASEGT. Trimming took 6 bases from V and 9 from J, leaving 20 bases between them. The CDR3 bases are TGTGCCAGCAGCCCCGATATAGCGGTCTTGTCCCAGTACTTC. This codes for CASSPDIAVLSQYF.

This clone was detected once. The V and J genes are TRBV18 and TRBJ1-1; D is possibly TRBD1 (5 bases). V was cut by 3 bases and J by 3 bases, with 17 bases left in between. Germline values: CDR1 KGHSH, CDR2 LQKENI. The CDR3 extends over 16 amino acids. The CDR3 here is CASSPTEGALDTEAFF. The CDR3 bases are TGTGCCAGCTCACCGACGGAAGGGGCTTTGGACACTGAAGCTTTCTTT.

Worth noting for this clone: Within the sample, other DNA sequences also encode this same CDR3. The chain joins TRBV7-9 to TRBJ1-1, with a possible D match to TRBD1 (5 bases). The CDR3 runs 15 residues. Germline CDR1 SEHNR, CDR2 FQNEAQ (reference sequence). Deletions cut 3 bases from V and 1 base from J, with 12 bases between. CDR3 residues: CASSLGGTSNTEAFF. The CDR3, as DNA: TGTGCCAGCAGCTTGGGGGGGACTTCGAACACTGAAGCTTTCTTT.

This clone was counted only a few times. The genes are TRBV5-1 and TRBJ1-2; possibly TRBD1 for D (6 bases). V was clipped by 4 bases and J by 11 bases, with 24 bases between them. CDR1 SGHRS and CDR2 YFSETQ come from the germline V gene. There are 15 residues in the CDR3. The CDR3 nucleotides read TGCGCCAGCAGCCAAGCTCATTTCTCCGGGACACGGTACACCTTC. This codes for CASSQAHFSGTRYTF.

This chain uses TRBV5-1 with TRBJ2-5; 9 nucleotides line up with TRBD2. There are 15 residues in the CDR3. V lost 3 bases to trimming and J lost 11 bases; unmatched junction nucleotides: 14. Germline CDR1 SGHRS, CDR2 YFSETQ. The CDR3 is CASSYLAGFSGEQYF. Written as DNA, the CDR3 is TGCGCCAGCAGCTACCTAGCGGGATTTTCGGGGGAGCAGTACTTC.

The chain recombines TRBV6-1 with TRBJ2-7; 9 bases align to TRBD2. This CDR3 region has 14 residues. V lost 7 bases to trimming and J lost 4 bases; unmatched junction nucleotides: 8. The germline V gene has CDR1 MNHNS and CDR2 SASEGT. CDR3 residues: CASTPTSGPYEQYF. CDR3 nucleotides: TGTGCCAGCACCCCGACTAGCGGCCCGTACGAGCAGTACTTC.

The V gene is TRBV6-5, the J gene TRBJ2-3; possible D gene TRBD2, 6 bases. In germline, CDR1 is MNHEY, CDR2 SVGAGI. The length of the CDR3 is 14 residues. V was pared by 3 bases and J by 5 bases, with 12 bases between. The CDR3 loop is CASSYGLGGDTQYF. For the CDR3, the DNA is TGTGCCAGCAGTTATGGTTTGGGGGGAGATACGCAGTATTTT.

The CDR3 DNA follows: TGTGCCAGCTCCCTCCTCGAGACTAGCGGGGGGGCCGGCGAGCAGTTCTTC. It is translated as CASSLLETSGGAGEQFF. This chain links TRBV18 with TRBJ2-1, with TRBD2 matching 14 bases. This CDR3 spans 17 amino acids. Germline V gene data show CDR1 as KGHSH and CDR2 as LQKENI. V trimming: 6 bases; J trimming: 10 bases; junction bases outside the gene matches: 14.

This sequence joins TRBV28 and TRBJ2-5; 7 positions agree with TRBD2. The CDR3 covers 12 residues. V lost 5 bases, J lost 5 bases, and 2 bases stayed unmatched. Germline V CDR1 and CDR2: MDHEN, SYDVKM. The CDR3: CASSSGKETQYF. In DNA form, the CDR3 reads TGTGCCAGCAGTAGCGGGAAGGAGACCCAGTACTTC.

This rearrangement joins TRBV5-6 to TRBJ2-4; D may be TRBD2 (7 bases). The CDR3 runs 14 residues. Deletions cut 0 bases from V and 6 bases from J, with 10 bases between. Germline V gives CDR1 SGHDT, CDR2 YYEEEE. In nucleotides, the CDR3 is TGTGCCAGCAGCTTGGTCGGGGGGCCAAACATTCAGTACTTC. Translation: CASSLVGGPNIQYF. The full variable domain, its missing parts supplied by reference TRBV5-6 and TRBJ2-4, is DAGVTQSPTHLIKTRGQQVTLRCSPKSGHDTVSWYQQALGQGPQFIFQYYEEEERQRGNFPDRFSGHQFPNYSSELNVNALLLGDSALYLCASSLVGGPNIQYFGAGTRLSVL.

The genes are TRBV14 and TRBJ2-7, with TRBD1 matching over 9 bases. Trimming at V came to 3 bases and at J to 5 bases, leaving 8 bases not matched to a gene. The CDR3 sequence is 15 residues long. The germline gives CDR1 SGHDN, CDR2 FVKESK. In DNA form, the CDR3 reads TGTGCCAGCAGCCAGGAACCGGGACAGGGCCACGAGCAGTACTTC. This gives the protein CASSQEPGQGHEQYF.

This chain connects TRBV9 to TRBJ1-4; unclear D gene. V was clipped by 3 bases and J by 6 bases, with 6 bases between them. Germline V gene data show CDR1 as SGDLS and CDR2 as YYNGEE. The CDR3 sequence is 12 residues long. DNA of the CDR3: TGTGCCAGCAGCGGAACAGATGAAAAACTGTTTTTT. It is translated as CASSGTDEKLFF.

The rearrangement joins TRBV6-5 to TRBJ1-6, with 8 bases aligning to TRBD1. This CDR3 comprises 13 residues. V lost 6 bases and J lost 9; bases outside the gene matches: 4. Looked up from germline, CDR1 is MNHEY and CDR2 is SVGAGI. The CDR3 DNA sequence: TGTGCCAGCAGCTCGGACAGGGCTTCACCCCTCCACTTT. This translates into CASSSDRASPLHF.

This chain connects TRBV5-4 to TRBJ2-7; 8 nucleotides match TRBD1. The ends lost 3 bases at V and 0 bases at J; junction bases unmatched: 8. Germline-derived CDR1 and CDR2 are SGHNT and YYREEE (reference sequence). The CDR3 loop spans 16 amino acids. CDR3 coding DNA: TGTGCCAGCAGCTCGGGACAGGCCGAGGTCTCCTACGAGCAGTACTTC. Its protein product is CASSSGQAEVSYEQYF. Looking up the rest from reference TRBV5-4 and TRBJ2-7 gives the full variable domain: ETGVTQSPTHLIKTRGQQVTLRCSSQSGHNTVSWYQQALGQGPQFIFQYYREEENGRGNFPPRFSGLQFPNYSSELNVNALELDDSALYLCASSSGQAEVSYEQYFGPGTRLTVT.